This T cell receptor (beta chain) is drawn from a study of identical twins. General study findings and limits: Beta clonotypes that were abundant in cord blood contained fewer insertions, a pattern absent from memory repertoires.

Addition of a universal primer site occurred through template switching, and cDNA carried unique molecular identifiers. TCRdb passed the 5' RACE reads through MiXCR, listing each CDR3 protein once. The sample records 690,000 or so distinct CDR3 sequences, approximately 6.1% being singletons. Concerning this clonotype: The antigen is undetermined. One junction end does not reproduce the germline sequence, and a read error may be involved.

Germline CDR1 MNHEY, CDR2 SVGEGT. The CDR3 contains 14 residues. The genes are TRBV6-2 or TRBV6-3 and TRBJ2-1; D assignment may be TRBD1 or TRBD2 (5 bases each). Material for sequencing was naive T cells sorted from blood. The TCR originated in a man aged 18 to 29 in good health. The CDR3 DNA reads TGTGCCAGCACTTACTGGGGGAAGGAGTATGAGCAGTTCTTC. This sequence encodes CASTYWGKEYEQFF.